The 12 T cell receptor beta chains in this list originate from one sample, sequenced in a study of cytomegalovirus exposure and HLA in healthy donors (TCRdb year 2017). Library preparation used the immunoSEQ multiplex PCR assay. For the multiplex PCR, a mixture combining 60 forward primers for TCR Vbeta segments and 13 reverse primers for TCR Jbeta segments was used. Imported from immuneACCESS, the table was reduced by TCRdb to in-frame sequences with V and J called. These copies leave out some clones; in studies compared against another copy, an unresolved V gene accounts for under half, and the cause of the remainder is not known. Within this sample are roughly 140,000 clones, with approximately 80% of them counted one time only. The ten largest account for roughly 4% of the sample. Source material: PBMCs. Receptors originate from a middle-aged woman in good health and CMV-seropositive.

The chain has TRBV28 and TRBJ2-6; TRBD2 might be the D (5 bases). The V end lost 3 bases, the J end lost 2 bases, and 8 bases lay between the germline ends. The CDR3 spans 15 residues. CDR1 MDHEN and CDR2 SYDVKM come from the germline V gene. The CDR3 here is CASSFGGAGANVLTF. CDR3 coding DNA: TGTGCCAGCAGTTTCGGAGGCGCTGGGGCCAACGTCCTGACTTTC.

V gene TRBV12-5 combines with J gene TRBJ1-1; maybe TRBD1 (5 bases). Germline CDR1 and CDR2: LGHNT and FRNRAP. V lost 5 bases and J lost 8, with 18 bases in between. The CDR3 has 14 residues. The CDR3 loop reads CASGLTGRASEAFF. CDR3 coding DNA: TGTGCTAGTGGTCTAACAGGACGGGCCAGCGAAGCTTTCTTT. Together with reference TRBV12-5 and TRBJ1-1, the CDR3 gives the full variable domain: DARVTQTPRHKVTEMGQEVTMRCQPILGHNTVFWYRQTMMQGLELLAYFRNRAPLDDSGMPKDRFSAEMPDATLATLKIQPSEPRDSAVYFCASGLTGRASEAFFGQGTRLTVV.

This chain joins TRBV7-8 and TRBJ1-4, with a possible D match to TRBD1 (5 bases). The CDR3 has 14 amino acids. Germline CDR1 reads SGHVS; CDR2 reads FQNEAQ. Trimming shortened V by 3 bases and J by 10 bases, and 15 bases separated the two germline ends. CDR3 nucleotides: TGTGCCAGCAGCTTGGCAGGGAAATCGGCAAAACTGTTTTTT. It encodes CASSLAGKSAKLFF.

The gene calls are TRBV9 and TRBJ2-3; D might be TRBD2 (7 bases). CDR1 and CDR2 from the germline V gene are SGDLS and YYNGEE. This CDR3 spans 15 amino acids. V lost 3 bases to trimming and J lost 4 bases, with 15 bases between them. The CDR3 bases are TGTGCCAGCAGCGGGGGGGGCGGGAGATCAGATACGCAGTATTTT. Translating it yields CASSGGGGRSDTQYF.

For this clone: Germline and junction disagree at one end, which may indicate a read error. V gene TRBV18 combines with J gene TRBJ1-5; the match to TRBD1 covers 8 bases. The CDR3 runs to 16 residues. Germline V CDR1 and CDR2: KGHSH, LQKENI. This chain's CDR3 is CASSPRIAGGNQPQHF. The CDR3 region has the DNA TGTGCCAGCTCACCAAGGATAGCAGGGGGCAACCAGCCCCAGCATTTT. Based on the CDR3 plus reference TRBV18 and TRBJ1-5, the full variable domain is NAGVMQNPRHLVRRRGQEARLRCSPMKGHSHVYWYRQLPEEGLKFMVYLQKENIIDESGMPKERFSAEFPKEGPSILRIQQVVRGDSAAYFCASSPRIAGGNQPQHFGDGTRLSIL.

The rearrangement uses TRBV6-1 and TRBJ1-1; TRBD1 agrees at 8 bases. Germline CDR1 and CDR2: MNHNS and SASEGT. The trim removed 6 bases at V and 7 bases at J, leaving 7 bases unmatched. CDR3 size: 13 residues. The CDR3 sequence is CASRGQGSGEAFF. The CDR3, as DNA: TGTGCCAGCAGAGGACAGGGCTCCGGTGAAGCTTTCTTT.

The chain is built from TRBV28 and TRBJ2-3, with 9 bases that match TRBD1. This CDR3 contains 15 residues. V dropped 2 bases and J dropped 4; count of bases not matched to a gene: 4. Germline values: CDR1 MDHEN, CDR2 SYDVKM. DNA of the CDR3: TGTGCCAGCAGTTTACCAGGGACAGGGTCAGATACGCAGTATTTT. It is translated as CASSLPGTGSDTQYF.

The sample holds a few counts of this clone. The gene calls are TRBV4-1 and TRBJ2-1; D uncertain. The CDR3 totals 14 residues. V was cut by 0 bases and J by 12 bases, with 15 bases left in between. Germline V gene lookup returns CDR1 MGHRA and CDR2 YSYEKL. The CDR3 reads CASSQDPDNNGQFF. CDR3 DNA: TGCGCCAGCAGCCAAGATCCCGACAATAACGGGCAGTTCTTC.

The V and J genes are TRBV9 and TRBJ2-7; 7 bases are shared with TRBD1. V shed 3 bases and J 2 bases; nucleotides not matched to a gene: 8. This CDR3 is 15 amino acids long. Germline V gene lookup returns CDR1 SGDLS and CDR2 YYNGEE. CDR3 sequence reads: CASSAHPGTAYEQYF. The CDR3 bases are TGTGCCAGCAGCGCCCACCCCGGGACAGCCTACGAGCAGTACTTC.

This chain uses TRBV2 with TRBJ2-1; D might be TRBD2 (6 bases). Trimming cost V 6 bases and J 9 bases, with 18 bases left between them. CDR3 length: 14 amino acids. Looked up from germline, CDR1 is SNHLY and CDR2 is FYNNEI. CDR3 amino acids: CASSRLVTVSEQFF. The CDR3 region has the DNA TGTGCCAGCAGCAGACTAGTCACGGTCAGTGAGCAGTTCTTC.

This clone was seen a single time. This rearrangement joins TRBV15 to TRBJ2-7; TRBD1 is a possible D gene (6 bases). Between the trimmed V and J ends, which lost 5 bases and 5 bases, there was a span of 10 bases. Germline CDR1 and CDR2: LNHNV and YYDKDF (reference sequence). This CDR3 region has 12 residues. CDR3 protein: CATSLTGHEQYF. CDR3 DNA sequence: TGTGCCACCAGCCTAACAGGGCACGAGCAGTACTTC. Supplemented by reference TRBV15 and TRBJ2-7, the full variable domain reads DAMVIQNPRYQVTQFGKPVTLSCSQTLNHNVMYWYQQKSSQAPKLLFHYYDKDFNNEADTPDNFQSRRPNTSFCFLDIRSPGLGDTAMYLCATSLTGHEQYFGPGTRLTVT.

The V gene is TRBV10-3, the J gene TRBJ2-2, with a weak D call TRBD1 (5 bases). Germline assignment: CDR1 ENHRY and CDR2 SYGVKD. V lost 2 bases and J 5 bases, leaving 6 bases between the germline ends. There are 13 residues in the CDR3. The CDR3 spells CAISERGTGELFF. CDR3 nucleotide sequence: TGTGCCATCAGTGAGAGGGGAACCGGGGAGCTGTTTTTT.